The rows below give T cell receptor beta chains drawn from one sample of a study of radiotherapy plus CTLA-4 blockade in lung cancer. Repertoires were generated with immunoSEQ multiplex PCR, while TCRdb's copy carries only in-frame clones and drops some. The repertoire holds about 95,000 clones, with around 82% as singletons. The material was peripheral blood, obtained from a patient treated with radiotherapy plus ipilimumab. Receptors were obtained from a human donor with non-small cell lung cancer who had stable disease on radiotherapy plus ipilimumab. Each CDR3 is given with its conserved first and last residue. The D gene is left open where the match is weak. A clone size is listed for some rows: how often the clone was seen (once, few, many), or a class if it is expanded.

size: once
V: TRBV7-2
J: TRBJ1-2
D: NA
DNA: TGTGCCAGCAGCTTAGGGGGTTCTAACTATGGCTACACCTTC
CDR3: CASSLGGSNYGYTF

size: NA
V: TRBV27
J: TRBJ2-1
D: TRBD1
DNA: TGTGCCAGCCATCCGATGAACAGGGGCGGCTCCTACAATGAGCAGTTCTTC
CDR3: CASHPMNRGGSYNEQFF

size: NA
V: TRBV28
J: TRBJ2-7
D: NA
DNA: TGTGCCAGCAGTCGGGGGGCCCAAGGGGAGCAGTACTTC
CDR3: CASSRGAQGEQYF

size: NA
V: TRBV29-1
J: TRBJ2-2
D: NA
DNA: TGCAGCGTTGGTAGGGGGGGCTCTTGGACCGGGGAGCTGTTTTTT
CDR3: CSVGRGGSWTGELFF

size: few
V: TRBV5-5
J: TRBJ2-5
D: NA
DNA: TGTGCCAGCAGCTTTACGGGGACGTACCAAGAGACCCAGTACTTC
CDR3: CASSFTGTYQETQYF

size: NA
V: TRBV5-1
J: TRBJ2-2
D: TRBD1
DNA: TGCGCCAGCAGCCCCGGACAGGGTCGGACCGGGGAGCTGTTTTTT
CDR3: CASSPGQGRTGELFF

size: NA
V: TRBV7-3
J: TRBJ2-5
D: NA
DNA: TGTGCCAGCAGCTTAGGGGGGTCCCAAGAGACCCAGTACTTC
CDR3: CASSLGGSQETQYF

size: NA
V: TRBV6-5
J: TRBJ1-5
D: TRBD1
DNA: TGTGCCAGCAGACCCACAGGGGGCGGTCTCCTCCAGCATTTT
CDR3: CASRPTGGGLLQHF

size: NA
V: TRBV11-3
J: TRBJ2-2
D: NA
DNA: TGTGCCAGCAGCTTAGATACGACCGGGGAGCTGTTTTTT
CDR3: CASSLDTTGELFF

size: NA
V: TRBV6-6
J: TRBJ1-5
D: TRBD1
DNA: TGTGCCAGCAGTGGACGGGGACAGGGGCTTCGGCCCCAGCATTTT
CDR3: CASSGRGQGLRPQHF

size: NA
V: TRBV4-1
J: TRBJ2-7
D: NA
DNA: TGCGCCAGTAGCCGCGGGGACACCTACGAGCAGTACTTC
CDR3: CASSRGDTYEQYF

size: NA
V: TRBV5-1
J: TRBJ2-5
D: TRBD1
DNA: TGCGCCAGCAGCTTGGGGGGACAGGCGGTACAAGAGACCCAGTACTTC
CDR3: CASSLGGQAVQETQYF

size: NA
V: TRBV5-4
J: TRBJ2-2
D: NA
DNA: TGTGCCAGCAGCTTGGAATTTAGAACTAATCCCAACACCGGGGAGCTGTTTTTT
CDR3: CASSLEFRTNPNTGELFF

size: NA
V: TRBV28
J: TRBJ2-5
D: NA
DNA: TGTGCCAGCAGCCGTCCGAAGGGGTCCACTTTTTCCGAGGCCCAGTACTTC
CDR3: CASSRPKGSTFSEAQYF

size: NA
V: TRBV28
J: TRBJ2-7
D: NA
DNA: TGTGCCAGCAGGACACATTCCTACGAGCAGTACTTC
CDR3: CASRTHSYEQYF

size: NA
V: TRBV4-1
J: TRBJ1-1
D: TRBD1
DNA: TGCGCCAGCAGCCGCCAGGGGGCGGAAAGGCACACTGAAGCTTTCTTT
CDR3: CASSRQGAERHTEAFF

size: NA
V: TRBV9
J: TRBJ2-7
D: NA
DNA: TGTGCCAGCAGCCCGGGACTCGCTCTGTCCTACGAGCAGTACTTC
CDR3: CASSPGLALSYEQYF

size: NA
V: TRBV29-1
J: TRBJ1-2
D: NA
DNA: TGCAGCGTTGAAGGGGGGCAAAACTATGGCTACACCTTC
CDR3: CSVEGGQNYGYTF

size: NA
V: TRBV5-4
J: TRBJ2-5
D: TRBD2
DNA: TGTGCCAGCACCCCGGAGCTAGCGGGGCAAGAGACCCAGTACTTC
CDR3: CASTPELAGQETQYF

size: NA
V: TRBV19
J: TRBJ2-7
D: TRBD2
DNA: TGTGCCAGTAGTGCGGGACTAGCGGCCTCCTACGAGCAGTACTTC
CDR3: CASSAGLAASYEQYF

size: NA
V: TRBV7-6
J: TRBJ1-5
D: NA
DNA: TGTGCCAGCAGTCCAGGGGATCGCAATCAGCCCCAGCATTTT
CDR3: CASSPGDRNQPQHF

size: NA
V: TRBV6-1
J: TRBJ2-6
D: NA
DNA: TGTGCCAGCAGTGAGGGATTATCTGGGGCCAACGTCCTGACTTTC
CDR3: CASSEGLSGANVLTF

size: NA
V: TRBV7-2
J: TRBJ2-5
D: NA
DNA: TGTGCCAGCAGCCCACAGGGGAGGATAAAAGAGACCCAGTACTTC
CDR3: CASSPQGRIKETQYF

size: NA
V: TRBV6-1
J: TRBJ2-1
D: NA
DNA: TGTGCCAGCAGTCCCCCACGTAGTACCTACAATGAGCAGTTCTTC
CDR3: CASSPPRSTYNEQFF

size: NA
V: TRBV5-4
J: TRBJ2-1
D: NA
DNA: TGTGCCAGCAGCTTGGAGCCTGATACTGAGCAGTTCTTC
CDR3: CASSLEPDTEQFF

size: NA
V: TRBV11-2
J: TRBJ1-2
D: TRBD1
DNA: TGTGCCACGGAGGGGGCAGGCTATGGCTACACCTTC
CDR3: CATEGAGYGYTF

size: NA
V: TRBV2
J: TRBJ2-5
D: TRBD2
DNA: TGTGCCAGCCGCGGGGGGGGGCTTTGGGAGACCCAGTACTTC
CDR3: CASRGGGLWETQYF

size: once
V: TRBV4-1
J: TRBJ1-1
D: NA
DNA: TGCGCCAGCAGCCTCCGGGCCTTGAACACTGAAGCTTTCTTT
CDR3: CASSLRALNTEAFF

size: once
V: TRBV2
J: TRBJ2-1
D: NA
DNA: TGTGCCAGCATTGCCGGGGCTGGTGAGCAGTTCTTC
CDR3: CASIAGAGEQFF

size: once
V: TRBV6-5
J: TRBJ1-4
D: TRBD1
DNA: TGTGCCAGCAGTTACCAAACAGGGGCACATGAAAAACTGTTTTTT
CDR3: CASSYQTGAHEKLFF

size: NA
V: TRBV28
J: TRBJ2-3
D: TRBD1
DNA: TGTGCCAGCAGTCCCGGACAGGAGAAGGCAGATACGCAGTATTTT
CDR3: CASSPGQEKADTQYF

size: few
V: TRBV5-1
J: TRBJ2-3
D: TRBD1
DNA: TGCGCCAGCCAGGCCGGGACAGGGGGCGTGAGACGGATCACAGATACGCAGTATTTT
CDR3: CASQAGTGGVRRITDTQYF